This T cell receptor (beta chain) comes out of a study of siplizumab effects on memory and regulatory T cells. Broader study findings: It seemed that naive T cells were more diverse than memory cells and were major contributors to the alloresponse. Mappable alloreactive CD4+ clones averaged around 71% Treg-derived with siplizumab versus 26.9% in controls. Unstimulated subsets were the mapping target of only a minor fraction of alloreactive clones.

Of note for this clone: Its antigen remains unknown.

Germline V gene lookup returns CDR1 GTSNPN and CDR2 SVGIG (reference sequence). The V end lost 0 bases, the J end lost 0 bases, and 13 bases lay between the germline ends. The CDR3 runs 16 residues. The assay was immunoSEQ multiplex PCR, and TCRdb's table has in-frame clones only and misses some. The data hold around 100,000 clones, with over 90% observed a single time. The rearrangement links TRBV30 to TRBJ2-3; D possibly uses TRBD1 or TRBD2 (5 bases each). Specimen: Tregs sorted from blood. This receptor was identified in a human donor in good health. Here the CDR3 DNA reads TGTGCCTGGAGTGTACGACAGCGGTTTAGCACAGATACGCAGTATTTT. Translated: CAWSVRQRFSTDTQYF.